This TCR beta chain was identified in a study of T cell responses to AZD1222 COVID-19 vaccine. The study's findings and limits: The peak T cell response came first, and repertoires were sampled only after it. Donors, mostly white British, included more females; clonal diversity was possibly underestimated.

As for this clone: The target antigen is unknown.

The CDR3 is 16 residues long. The germline V gene has CDR1 SGHAT and CDR2 FQNNGV. Trimming stripped 1 base from V and 3 bases from J, with 13 bases between. Data came from immunoSEQ multiplex PCR; TCRdb stores just in-frame clones and leaves some out. The repertoire has around 180,000 clones, 80% to 90% of them found once; the top ten carry under 3.5%. The receptor was isolated from an adult in good health. The input for sequencing was peripheral blood, taken on day 0 of MenACWY control vaccination. The chain joins TRBV11-2 to TRBJ2-1; D not certain. CDR3 coding DNA: TGTGCCAGCAGCTTAGGTCCCGGAGAAGGCTACAATGAGCAGTTCTTC. Translated: CASSLGPGEGYNEQFF.